This TCR beta chain originates from a study of T cells in Graves' hyperthyroidism and ophthalmopathy. Researchers took RNA transcripts and amplified the TCR beta CDR3 regions from them. HTBI primers were used for first-round RT-PCR of the TCR CDR3. Using its own MiXCR run on the multiplex PCR reads, TCRdb lists one record per CDR3 protein. The sample yields about 200,000 distinct CDR3 sequences, about a sixth seen once. This clonotype was recorded at least ten times. Its antigen is not identified. V lost 3 bases and J lost 3, with 6 bases in between. The CDR3 sequence is 12 residues long. Germline V gives CDR1 KGHSH, CDR2 LQKENI. Over 18 months, lack of ophthalmopathy progression marked Graves' hyperthyroidism as stable. Patients were excluded for uncontrolled infection, other autoimmune disease, pregnancy or lactation. Study-level results: The blood repertoire included most of the expanded thyroid clonotypes above 0.001.

This chain joins TRBV18 and TRBJ2-7, with D unresolved. The sample taken for sequencing was blood. The receptor's source is a woman between 45 and 65 years old with Graves' hyperthyroidism. CDR3 DNA: TGTGCCAGCTCACCGGACGGCTACGAGCAGTACTTC. This encodes CASSPDGYEQYF.